Listed below are T cell receptor beta chains from one sample, sequenced in a study of control samples from healthy donors and cancer patients. Only in-frame clones appear in the TCRdb table, and some are missing; sequencing was by immunoSEQ multiplex PCR. The sample shows about 73,000 clones, roughly nine tenths of them seen only once. The source material was PBMCs. These receptor sequences come from a man between 60 and 75 years old with lung cancer. The CDR3 runs from the conserved cysteine through the conserved F or W. Fields, in order: clone size, V gene, D gene, J gene, CDR3 protein. A D gene is named only where the DNA matches it firmly. Rows give clone size only sometimes, using once, few, many, or a class for an expanded clone.

clone_size: NA
v_call: TRBV7-9
d_call: NA
j_call: TRBJ1-2
cdr3_aa: CASSLDTEVYGYTF

clone_size: NA
v_call: TRBV7-3
d_call: NA
j_call: TRBJ1-6
cdr3_aa: CASSLWAGSDSPLHF

clone_size: NA
v_call: TRBV14
d_call: NA
j_call: TRBJ1-6
cdr3_aa: CASSQDLLGSGNSPLHF

clone_size: NA
v_call: TRBV24-1
d_call: NA
j_call: TRBJ2-6
cdr3_aa: CATSWAPSGANVLTF

clone_size: NA
v_call: TRBV15
d_call: NA
j_call: TRBJ2-7
cdr3_aa: CATSGGLAVSYEQYF

clone_size: NA
v_call: TRBV2
d_call: TRBD2
j_call: TRBJ2-3
cdr3_aa: CASAGGPADTQYF

clone_size: NA
v_call: TRBV7-9
d_call: TRBD1
j_call: TRBJ2-2
cdr3_aa: CASSPDRGNTGELFF

clone_size: NA
v_call: TRBV10-2
d_call: TRBD1
j_call: TRBJ1-5
cdr3_aa: CASSESTGEDQPQHF

clone_size: once
v_call: TRBV5-5
d_call: NA
j_call: TRBJ1-2
cdr3_aa: CASSLMFSGGTNYGYTF

clone_size: NA
v_call: TRBV27
d_call: NA
j_call: TRBJ1-1
cdr3_aa: CASSGSTANTEAFF

clone_size: NA
v_call: TRBV3-1/TRBV3-2
d_call: NA
j_call: TRBJ1-1
cdr3_aa: CASSHVGGDTEAFF

clone_size: NA
v_call: TRBV18
d_call: NA
j_call: TRBJ2-7
cdr3_aa: CASSPRDISSYEQYF

clone_size: NA
v_call: TRBV3-1/TRBV3-2
d_call: TRBD1
j_call: TRBJ1-2
cdr3_aa: CASRPQGVVGYTF

clone_size: NA
v_call: TRBV18
d_call: TRBD1
j_call: TRBJ1-1
cdr3_aa: CASSSGGNTEAFF

clone_size: NA
v_call: TRBV19
d_call: NA
j_call: TRBJ1-1
cdr3_aa: CASSNIQNTEAFF

clone_size: NA
v_call: TRBV5-1
d_call: NA
j_call: TRBJ2-2
cdr3_aa: CASSLVSLNTGELFF

clone_size: NA
v_call: TRBV9
d_call: TRBD2
j_call: TRBJ2-1
cdr3_aa: CASSPREGRGGLWNEQFF

clone_size: few
v_call: TRBV5-3
d_call: TRBD1
j_call: TRBJ1-2
cdr3_aa: CARSPVSDRYYGYTF

clone_size: few
v_call: TRBV18
d_call: NA
j_call: TRBJ1-6
cdr3_aa: CASSSDLTPNSPLHF

clone_size: NA
v_call: TRBV2
d_call: NA
j_call: TRBJ2-3
cdr3_aa: CASSYNPGATDTQYF

clone_size: NA
v_call: TRBV24-1
d_call: TRBD1
j_call: TRBJ1-2
cdr3_aa: CATSDPGTGDSDGYTF

clone_size: NA
v_call: TRBV12-5
d_call: NA
j_call: TRBJ1-5
cdr3_aa: CASGLGGALGEPQHF

clone_size: NA
v_call: TRBV11-3
d_call: NA
j_call: TRBJ2-5
cdr3_aa: CASSPKYQSGQETQYF

clone_size: NA
v_call: TRBV3-1/TRBV3-2
d_call: NA
j_call: TRBJ1-5
cdr3_aa: CASSHSPDRSNQPQHF

clone_size: NA
v_call: TRBV5-1
d_call: TRBD2
j_call: TRBJ2-3
cdr3_aa: CASSSQGLAGGLSTDTQYF

clone_size: NA
v_call: TRBV24-1
d_call: NA
j_call: TRBJ1-2
cdr3_aa: CATSVSNYGYTF

clone_size: NA
v_call: TRBV11-2
d_call: TRBD1
j_call: TRBJ1-1
cdr3_aa: CASSLGPDRGNTEAFF

clone_size: NA
v_call: TRBV11-3
d_call: NA
j_call: TRBJ2-1
cdr3_aa: CASSPDSSYNEQFF

clone_size: NA
v_call: TRBV5-8
d_call: NA
j_call: TRBJ2-7
cdr3_aa: CASSLHYEQYF

clone_size: NA
v_call: TRBV6-5
d_call: NA
j_call: TRBJ1-5
cdr3_aa: CASGIIGSNQPQHF

clone_size: NA
v_call: TRBV5-1
d_call: NA
j_call: TRBJ1-6
cdr3_aa: CASSLGRGTNSPLHF

clone_size: few
v_call: TRBV5-4
d_call: NA
j_call: TRBJ1-1
cdr3_aa: CASSQYGGTEAFF

clone_size: NA
v_call: TRBV3-1/TRBV3-2
d_call: NA
j_call: TRBJ2-7
cdr3_aa: CASSQDRMRGRFSYEQYF

clone_size: NA
v_call: TRBV6-5
d_call: TRBD1
j_call: TRBJ1-2
cdr3_aa: CASTKGQGVEYGYTF

clone_size: NA
v_call: TRBV7-9
d_call: NA
j_call: TRBJ1-6
cdr3_aa: CASSLEGGNNSPLHF

clone_size: NA
v_call: TRBV3-1/TRBV3-2
d_call: NA
j_call: TRBJ2-5
cdr3_aa: CASSPRIQETQYF

clone_size: NA
v_call: TRBV7-2
d_call: NA
j_call: TRBJ1-1
cdr3_aa: CASSQGDLPNTEAFF

clone_size: NA
v_call: TRBV18
d_call: NA
j_call: TRBJ2-5
cdr3_aa: CASSQNKDETQYF

clone_size: NA
v_call: TRBV29-1
d_call: TRBD1
j_call: TRBJ2-1
cdr3_aa: CSGRGIANEQFF

clone_size: NA
v_call: TRBV3-1/TRBV3-2
d_call: TRBD2
j_call: TRBJ2-5
cdr3_aa: CASSQDWGDGGGGETQYF

clone_size: NA
v_call: TRBV9
d_call: NA
j_call: TRBJ1-4
cdr3_aa: CASSVATERRANEKLFF

clone_size: NA
v_call: TRBV3-1/TRBV3-2
d_call: NA
j_call: TRBJ2-5
cdr3_aa: CASSSRTVRETQYF

clone_size: NA
v_call: TRBV2
d_call: NA
j_call: TRBJ2-5
cdr3_aa: CASRLKTQYF

clone_size: NA
v_call: TRBV6-5
d_call: NA
j_call: TRBJ1-2
cdr3_aa: CASSYSERGGYTF

clone_size: NA
v_call: TRBV12-3/TRBV12-4
d_call: NA
j_call: TRBJ2-3
cdr3_aa: CASSSLRTAEQYF

clone_size: NA
v_call: TRBV2
d_call: TRBD2
j_call: TRBJ2-5
cdr3_aa: CASSILAGEYQETQYF

clone_size: NA
v_call: TRBV2
d_call: NA
j_call: TRBJ1-4
cdr3_aa: CASNPTGGRGKLFF

clone_size: NA
v_call: TRBV2
d_call: NA
j_call: TRBJ2-5
cdr3_aa: CATSRTVRGLETQYF

clone_size: NA
v_call: TRBV5-1
d_call: TRBD2
j_call: TRBJ2-3
cdr3_aa: CASSLDGRGATDTQYF

clone_size: NA
v_call: TRBV30
d_call: NA
j_call: TRBJ2-5
cdr3_aa: CAWSPGLPETQYF

clone_size: NA
v_call: TRBV5-1
d_call: NA
j_call: TRBJ2-1
cdr3_aa: CASSRWDPFGDEQFF

clone_size: NA
v_call: TRBV15
d_call: TRBD1
j_call: TRBJ2-3
cdr3_aa: CATSREGGLGDTQYF

clone_size: NA
v_call: TRBV24-1
d_call: NA
j_call: TRBJ1-2
cdr3_aa: CATTQGLLYGYTF

clone_size: NA
v_call: TRBV9
d_call: NA
j_call: TRBJ1-6
cdr3_aa: CASSWSPGESPLHF